This T cell receptor beta chain was retrieved from a study of human T cells and chemical hapten exposure. Study-level information: Per-sample TCR yield variation was attributed mainly to small pooled library volume differences. Study results and limitations: DPC sensitization produced no change in TCRs with frequency above 1 in 1000.

The CDR3 sequence is 13 residues long. The germline CDR1 and CDR2 sequences are MNHEY and SVGEGT. V was shortened by 4 bases and J by 3 bases, with 7 bases between the two germline ends. The time point is: healthy volunteer bleed at 2 weeks. From whole blood left unfractionated, total RNA was extracted. TCRdb redid the calling of the RACE reads with MiXCR, one entry per CDR3 protein. Among 80,000 to 100,000 distinct CDR3 sequences listed, approximately 9.7% were seen once. About this clonotype itself: Its specificity is not known.

The sequencing input was whole blood. The rearrangement joins TRBV6-2 or TRBV6-3 to TRBJ1-5; D possibly corresponds to TRBD1 (5 bases). This clonotype originated in a female donor in good health. Some clones in this sample may be carry-over from other donors' samples. The DNA for the CDR3 is TGTGCCAGCAGTTGGGACCTCAATCAGCCCCAGCATTTT. Translated: CASSWDLNQPQHF.